This is a list of T cell receptor beta chains from one sample in a study of shared T cell receptors in the human thymus. Profiled with immunoSEQ multiplex PCR; TCRdb holds only in-frame clones, not every one. The table includes some 400,000 clones, approximately 95% detected once. Sequenced: thymocytes. The receptors stem from a human donor. Each CDR3 is given with its conserved first and last residue. D genes are given only for firm matches. The listing skips clone size in some rows; elsewhere it reads once, few, many or a size class.

d_gene,abundance,j_gene,v_gene,CDR3aa,CDR3nt
TRBD2,-,TRBJ2-7,TRBV6-6,CAIGTSGSYEQYF,TGTGCCATTGGCACTAGCGGCTCCTACGAGCAGTACTTC
TRBD1,-,TRBJ1-2,TRBV5-6,CASSLVWTGDFNYGYTF,TGTGCCAGCAGCTTGGTTTGGACAGGAGACTTTAACTATGGCTACACCTTC
-,few,TRBJ2-7,TRBV6-1,CASSEGVNEQRYYEQYF,TGTGCCAGCAGTGAGGGGGTAAATGAACAGAGATACTACGAGCAGTACTTC
-,-,TRBJ2-2,TRBV27,CASSSRDSRIPGELFF,TGTGCCAGCAGTTCCCGGGACTCCCGAATTCCCGGGGAGCTGTTTTTT
-,-,TRBJ2-7,TRBV29-1,CSVTPTLDCPYEQYF,TGCAGCGTTACCCCGACCCTGGACTGCCCCTACGAGCAGTACTTC
TRBD1,-,TRBJ2-3,TRBV6-1,CASTGTGDFGDTQYF,TGTGCCAGCACCGGGACAGGAGATTTTGGAGATACGCAGTATTTT
-,-,TRBJ2-7,TRBV27,CASSLYPGLTYEQYF,TGTGCCAGCAGTTTATATCCCGGGCTGACCTACGAGCAGTACTTC
TRBD1,-,TRBJ2-2,TRBV25-1,CASSDYRGRRTGELFF,TGTGCCAGCAGTGACTACAGGGGGCGAAGGACCGGGGAGCTGTTTTTT
-,-,TRBJ2-7,TRBV5-4,CASSFEAHYEQYF,TGTGCCAGCAGCTTCGAAGCCCATTACGAGCAGTACTTC
TRBD2,-,TRBJ2-7,TRBV10-2,CASAGLAGVGPYEQYF,TGCGCCAGCGCGGGACTAGCGGGAGTGGGACCCTACGAGCAGTACTTC